The sequence of this T cell receptor beta chain was determined in a study of cytomegalovirus exposure and HLA in healthy donors. There are 15 residues in the CDR3. Looked up from germline, CDR1 is MGHRA and CDR2 is YSYEKL. V lost 0 bases and J 10 bases, leaving 16 bases between the germline ends. Each donor's status was that of a healthy bone marrow donor. The study ran its PCR with 60 Vbeta and 13 Jbeta primers. In the original workflow: In a later analysis, the count reached 80 million or so unique TCR beta chains, with approximately 11 million shared. TCRdb keeps only in-frame clones here, not all; method: immunoSEQ multiplex PCR. That table is the source of V, J and clone size, and D and trimming were worked out from the DNA. The repertoire consists of approximately 170,000 clones, with over 75% occurring once and the leading ten covering about 2.3%. This clone came up a few times. Its antigen is currently unknown.

Study outcomes and limitations: Most of the CMV-associated TCR beta chains (in a later analysis) appeared to be HLA-restricted. Owing to their indistinguishability, certain V segments, notably TRBV6-2 and TRBV6-3, were excluded.

This receptor was obtained from a male donor in good health and CMV-seronegative. The V call is TRBV4-1, the J call TRBJ1-5, with D possibly being TRBD1 (5 bases). The sample consisted of PBMCs. The CDR3 bases are TGCGCCAGCAGCCAAGACGGGACTTCGTCTTTCCCCCAGCATTTT. It is translated as CASSQDGTSSFPQHF.